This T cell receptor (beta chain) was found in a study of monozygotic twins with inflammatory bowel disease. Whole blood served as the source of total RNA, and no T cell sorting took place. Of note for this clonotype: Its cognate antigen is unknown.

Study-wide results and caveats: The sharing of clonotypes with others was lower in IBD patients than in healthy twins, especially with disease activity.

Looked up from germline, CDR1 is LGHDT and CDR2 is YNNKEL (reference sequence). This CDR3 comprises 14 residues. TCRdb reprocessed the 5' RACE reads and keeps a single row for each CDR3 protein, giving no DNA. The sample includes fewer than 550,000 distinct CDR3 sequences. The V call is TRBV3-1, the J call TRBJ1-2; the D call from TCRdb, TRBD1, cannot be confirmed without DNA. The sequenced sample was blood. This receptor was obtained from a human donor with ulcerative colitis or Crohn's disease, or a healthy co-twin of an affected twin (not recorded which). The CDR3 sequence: CASSQGQGHYGYTF.